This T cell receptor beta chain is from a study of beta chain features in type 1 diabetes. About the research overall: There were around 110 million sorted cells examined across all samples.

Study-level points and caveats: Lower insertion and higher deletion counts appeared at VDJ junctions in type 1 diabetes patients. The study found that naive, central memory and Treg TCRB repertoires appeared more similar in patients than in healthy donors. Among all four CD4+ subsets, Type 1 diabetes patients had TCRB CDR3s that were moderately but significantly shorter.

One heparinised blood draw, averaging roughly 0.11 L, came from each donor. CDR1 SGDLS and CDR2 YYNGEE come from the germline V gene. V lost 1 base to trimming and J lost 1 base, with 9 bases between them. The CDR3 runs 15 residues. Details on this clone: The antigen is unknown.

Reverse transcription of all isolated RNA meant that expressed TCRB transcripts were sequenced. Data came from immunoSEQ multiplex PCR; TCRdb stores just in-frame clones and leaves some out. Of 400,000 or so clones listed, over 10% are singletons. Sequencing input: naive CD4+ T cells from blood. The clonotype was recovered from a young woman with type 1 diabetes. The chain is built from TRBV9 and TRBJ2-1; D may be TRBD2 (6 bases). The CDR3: CASSVLATSYNEQFF. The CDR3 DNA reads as TGTGCCAGCAGCGTACTAGCGACTTCCTACAATGAGCAGTTCTTC.